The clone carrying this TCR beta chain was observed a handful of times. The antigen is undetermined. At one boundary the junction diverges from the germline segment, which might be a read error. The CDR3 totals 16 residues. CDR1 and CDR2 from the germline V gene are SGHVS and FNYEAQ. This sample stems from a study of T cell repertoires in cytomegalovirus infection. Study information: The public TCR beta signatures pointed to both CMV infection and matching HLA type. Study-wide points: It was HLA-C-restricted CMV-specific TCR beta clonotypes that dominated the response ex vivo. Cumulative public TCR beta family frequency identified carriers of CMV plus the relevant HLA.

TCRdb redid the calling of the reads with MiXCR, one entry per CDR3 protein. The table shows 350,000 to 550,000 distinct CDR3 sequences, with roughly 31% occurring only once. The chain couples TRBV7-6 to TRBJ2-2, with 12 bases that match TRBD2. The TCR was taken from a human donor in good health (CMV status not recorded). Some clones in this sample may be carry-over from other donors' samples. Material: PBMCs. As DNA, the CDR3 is TGTGCTAGCAGCCGACTAGCGGGGGAACACACCGGGGAGCTGTTTTTT. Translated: CASSRLAGEHTGELFF.